Sequencing of this T cell receptor (beta chain) was carried out in a study of CXCR3-negative and CXCR3-positive naive CD8 T cells. Study-level findings and limits: Researchers report that CXCR3-positive naive cells carry more hydrophobic TRB CDR3s than CXCR3-negative naive cells.

Triplicate sorts of roughly 300,000 cells per CD8+ subset. 5' RACE with UMI labels generated the TRB cDNA libraries. TCRdb reanalyzed the 5' RACE reads and collapses them to one entry per CDR3 protein, without DNA. Its table records some 64,000 distinct CDR3 sequences. Germline V gives CDR1 SGHVS, CDR2 FNYEAQ. This CDR3 region has 13 residues. With regard to this clonotype: The antigen remains undetermined.

The sample was naive CXCR3+ CD8+ T cells from blood. Subset given: CD45RO-CCR7+CD27+CD95- naive CD8+ T cells expressing CXCR3 (TNR3+). The chain combines TRBV7-6 with TRBJ2-5; no DNA is available, so the TRBD2 call from TCRdb remains unchecked. The TCR was taken from a human donor in good health. Some clones in this sample may be carry-over from other donors' samples. The CDR3 region is CASSSPPWETQYF. The variable domain in full, completed from reference TRBV7-6 and TRBJ2-5, reads GAGVSQSPRYKVTKRGQDVALRCDPISGHVSLYWYRQALGQGPEFLTYFNYEAQQDKSGLPNDRFSAERPEGSISTLTIQRTEQRDSAMYRCASSSPPWETQYFGPGTRLLVL.